The text below deals with one TCR beta chain. Its cognate antigen is unknown. The data originate from a study of T cell repertoires in cytomegalovirus infection. Study overall: Signatures in public TCR beta sequences pointed to both CMV infection and matching HLA type. General study results and limits: Based on cumulative public TCR beta family frequency, carriers of CMV plus the relevant HLA were identified.

Trimming cost V 4 bases and J 5 bases; bases outside gene matches: 6. Germline V lookup: CDR1 MNHEY, CDR2 SVGEGT. The CDR3 contains 16 residues. TCRdb ran MiXCR on the reads and lists one entry per CDR3 protein. The table lists about 260,000 distinct CDR3 sequences, 12% to 15% of them singletons. This receptor was identified in a human donor in good health (CMV status not recorded). Some clones in this sample may be carry-over from other donors' samples. Source material: PBMCs. V is TRBV6-2 or TRBV6-3 and J is TRBJ2-5; 14 positions agree with TRBD2. CDR3 residues: CASSSRGLAGAETQYF. Written as DNA, the CDR3 is TGTGCCAGCAGTTCCCGGGGACTAGCGGGAGCGGAGACCCAGTACTTC.